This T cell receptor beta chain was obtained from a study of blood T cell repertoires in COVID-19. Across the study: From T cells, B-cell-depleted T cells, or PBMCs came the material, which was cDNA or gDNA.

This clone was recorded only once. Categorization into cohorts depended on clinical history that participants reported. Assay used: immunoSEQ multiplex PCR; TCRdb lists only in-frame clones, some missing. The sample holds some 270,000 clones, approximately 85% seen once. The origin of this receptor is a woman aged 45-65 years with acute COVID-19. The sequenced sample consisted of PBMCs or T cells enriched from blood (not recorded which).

The CDR3 protein is CASRDSYSNQPQHF. CDR3 DNA sequence: TGTGCCAGCCGCGACAGCTATAGCAATCAGCCCCAGCATTTT. J is TRBJ1-5 and V is TRBV18; a possible D gene is TRBD1 (5 bases). V was cut by 8 bases and J by 0 bases, with 11 bases left in between. Per the germline V gene, CDR1 is KGHSH and CDR2 is LQKENI. The CDR3 is made up of 14 amino acids.